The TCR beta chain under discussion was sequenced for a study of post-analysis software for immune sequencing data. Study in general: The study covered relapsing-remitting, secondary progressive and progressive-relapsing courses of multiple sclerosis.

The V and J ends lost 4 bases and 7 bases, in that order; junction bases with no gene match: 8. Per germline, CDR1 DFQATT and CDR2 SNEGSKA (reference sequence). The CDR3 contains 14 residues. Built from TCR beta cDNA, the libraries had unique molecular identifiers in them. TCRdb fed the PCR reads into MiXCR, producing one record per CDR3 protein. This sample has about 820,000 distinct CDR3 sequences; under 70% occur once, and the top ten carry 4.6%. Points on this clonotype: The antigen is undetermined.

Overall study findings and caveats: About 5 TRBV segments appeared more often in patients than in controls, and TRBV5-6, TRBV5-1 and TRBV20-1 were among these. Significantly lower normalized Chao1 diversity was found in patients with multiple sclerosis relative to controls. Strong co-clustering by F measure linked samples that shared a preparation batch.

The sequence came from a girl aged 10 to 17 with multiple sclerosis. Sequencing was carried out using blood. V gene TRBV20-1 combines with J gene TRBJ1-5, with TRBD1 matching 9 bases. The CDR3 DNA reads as TGCAGTGCTACTCAACAGGGGGCAGGGCAGCCCCAGCATTTT. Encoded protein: CSATQQGAGQPQHF.